The 18 T cell receptor beta chains listed next were all sequenced from one sample in a study of blood T cell repertoires in COVID-19. TCRdb's table, derived via immunoSEQ multiplex PCR, lists solely in-frame clones and lacks some. This sample has about 240,000 clones, with around 87% found just once. Specimen: peripheral blood. Receptor source: a woman between 25 and 40 years old who had recovered from COVID-19.

The V gene is TRBV4-3, the J gene TRBJ2-1; 11 positions match TRBD1. This CDR3 is built from 17 residues. Germline CDR1 LGHNA, CDR2 YSLEER. V lost 2 bases and J lost 8; bases outside the gene matches: 11. CDR3 protein: CASSQWGAGQGADEQFF. DNA for the CDR3: TGCGCCAGCAGCCAATGGGGGGCAGGACAGGGGGCCGATGAGCAGTTCTTC.

This chain joins TRBV5-1 and TRBJ2-3, with a weak D call TRBD2 (7 bases). The germline V gene has CDR1 SGHRS and CDR2 YFSETQ. Trimming took off 0 bases at V and 4 bases at J, with 12 bases between the two ends. The CDR3 length is 15 residues. CDR3 loop: CASSLEGGLADTQYF. CDR3 DNA: TGCGCCAGCAGCTTGGAGGGGGGGCTCGCAGATACGCAGTATTTT.

The chain links TRBV6-5 to TRBJ2-1; 12 nucleotides align to TRBD2. V lost 10 bases to trimming and J lost 2 bases; unmatched junction nucleotides: 6. Germline V gene lookup returns CDR1 MNHEY and CDR2 SVGAGI. The length of the CDR3 is 15 residues. Here the CDR3 reads CATELAGGPYNEQFF. In DNA form, the CDR3 reads TGTGCCACTGAACTAGCGGGGGGTCCCTACAATGAGCAGTTCTTC.

This chain links TRBV12-3 or TRBV12-4 with TRBJ1-2, with a weak D call TRBD1 (5 bases). The length of the CDR3 is 12 residues. V was shortened by 5 bases and J by 8 bases, with 12 bases between the two germline ends. The CDR3 sequence is CASSPRVGGYTF. CDR3 coding DNA: TGTGCCAGCAGTCCCAGGGTTGGCGGCTACACCTTC.

The chain uses TRBV6-1 and TRBJ2-6; D perhaps matches TRBD1 (6 bases). Trimming took 1 base from V and 0 from J, leaving 13 bases between them. This CDR3 region has 18 residues. CDR1 and CDR2 (germline): MNHNS, SASEGT. CDR3 sequence: CASSEVGHVVSGANVLTF. In DNA, the CDR3 is TGTGCCAGCAGTGAAGTGGGACATGTAGTCTCTGGGGCCAACGTCCTGACTTTC.

V is TRBV6-6 and J is TRBJ2-2; D might be TRBD2 (6 bases). Trimming stripped 6 bases from V and 5 bases from J, with 19 bases between. The CDR3 is made up of 16 amino acids. Germline CDR1 reads MNHNY; CDR2 reads SVGAGI (reference sequence). CDR3 sequence (DNA): TGTGCCAGCAGCCCGAGTAGACGGGAGTATACCGGGGAGCTGTTTTTT. Translated: CASSPSRREYTGELFF.

The V and J genes are TRBV4-3 and TRBJ1-2; perhaps TRBD1 as D (5 bases). V shed 5 bases and J shed 6 bases, with 7 bases lying between them. Germline V CDR1 and CDR2: LGHNA, YSLEER. This CDR3 spans 11 amino acids. CDR3 coding DNA: TGCGCCAGCAGCGGGGGGGATGGCTACACCTTC. Translation gives CASSGGDGYTF.

CDR3 bases: TGTGCCAGCAGCCAATCTGTCGGGGATCGGTATGGCTACACCTTC. It yields the protein CASSQSVGDRYGYTF. The V and J genes are TRBV4-2 and TRBJ1-2; D unclear. The germline CDR1 and CDR2 sequences are LGHNA and YNFKEQ. V lost 2 bases, J lost 5 bases, and 15 bases lay in between. CDR3 size: 15 residues.

This clone was observed a few times. The chain is built from TRBV16 and TRBJ1-2, with 8 bases fitting TRBD1. The CDR3 has 14 residues. V lost 3 bases and J lost 6; bases outside the gene matches: 6. The V gene's germline CDR1 is KGHSY and CDR2 FQNENV. CDR3 protein: CASSHRTGLDGYTF. CDR3 in DNA: TGTGCCAGCAGCCATCGGACAGGGTTAGATGGCTACACCTTC. Full variable domain (remainder filled in from reference TRBV16 and TRBJ1-2): GEEVAQTPKHLVRGEGQKAKLYCAPIKGHSYVFWYQQVLKNEFKFLISFQNENVFDETGMPKERFSAKCLPNSPCSLEIQATKLEDSAVYFCASSHRTGLDGYTFGSGTRLTVV.

The chain links TRBV29-1 to TRBJ2-3; D gene uncertain. The germline V gene has CDR1 SQVTM and CDR2 ANQGSEA. This CDR3 is 11 amino acids long. The V end was cut by 7 bases, the J end by 6 bases, with 11 bases between. CDR3: CSATRSDTQYF. In DNA form, the CDR3 reads TGCAGCGCCACCAGGTCCGATACGCAGTATTTT.

V and J are TRBV11-2 and TRBJ2-7; D is unclear. The CDR3 is 13 amino acids. V dropped 0 bases and J dropped 4 bases, with 7 bases sitting between them. CDR1 and CDR2 from the germline V gene are SGHAT and FQNNGV. CDR3 sequence: CASSLDGAYEQYF. The CDR3, as DNA: TGTGCCAGCAGCTTAGATGGAGCATACGAGCAGTACTTC.

The CDR3 region has the DNA TGTGCCAGCAGTTACGGGGGCAGGGAGACCCAGTACTTC. It is translated as CASSYGGRETQYF. The chain recombines TRBV6-6 with TRBJ2-5; TRBD1 might be the D (6 bases). The V end was cut by 2 bases, the J end by 5 bases, with 9 bases between. Germline V lookup: CDR1 MNHNY, CDR2 SVGAGI (reference sequence). The CDR3 contains 13 residues.

This sequence joins TRBV19 and TRBJ1-2; a weak D match, TRBD1 (6 bases). Germline V CDR1 and CDR2: LNHDA, SQIVND (reference sequence). The CDR3 totals 15 residues. V gave up 2 bases and J gave up 6 bases, with 16 bases separating them. The DNA for the CDR3 is TGTGCCAGTAGTATAATAGGCGCAGGGGTGGATGGCTACACCTTC. This encodes CASSIIGAGVDGYTF.

This sequence joins TRBV5-1 and TRBJ1-5; D remains ambiguous. Germline V CDR1 and CDR2: SGHRS, YFSETQ. Trimming removed 0 bases from V and 1 base from J, with 8 bases in between. The CDR3 covers 15 residues. Here the CDR3 DNA reads TGCGCCAGCAGCTTGGACGGGTTGAGCAATCAGCCCCAGCATTTT. Its translation is CASSLDGLSNQPQHF.

This clone came up a few times. CDR3 sequence: CASERDRDQPQHF. The DNA for the CDR3 is TGTGCCAGCGAGAGAGACAGGGATCAGCCCCAGCATTTT. This chain links TRBV6-5 with TRBJ1-5, with TRBD1 identical over 7 bases. The V gene end was trimmed by 8 bases and the J gene end by 5 bases; junction bases not matched to a gene: 6. CDR3 size: 13 residues. Germline V gene data show CDR1 as MNHEY and CDR2 as SVGAGI.

The genes are TRBV3-1 (or the pseudogene TRBV3-2) and TRBJ1-4, with TRBD1 matching 8 bases. The CDR3 has 16 residues. Germline V gene lookup returns CDR1 LGHDT and CDR2 YNNKEL (reference sequence). J lost 8 bases, V lost 5 bases, and 13 bases had no gene match. CDR3 loop: CASSNRQGYSGEKLFF. The CDR3 nucleotides are TGTGCCAGCAGCAATCGACAGGGGTATAGTGGGGAAAAACTGTTTTTT.

This clone was observed a few times. The chain uses TRBV10-3 and TRBJ1-6; 8 nucleotides match TRBD1. V was pared by 3 bases and J by 10 bases, with 11 bases of the junction left unmatched. The CDR3 is made up of 16 amino acids. The germline CDR1 and CDR2 sequences are ENHRY and SYGVKD. The CDR3 nucleotides are TGTGCCATCAGTGATTTTGACAGGGGCGAGTGGTCACCCCTCCACTTT. Encoded protein: CAISDFDRGEWSPLHF.

The chain has TRBV6-1 and TRBJ2-3; perhaps TRBD2 as D (6 bases). V gave up 2 bases and J gave up 0 bases, with 12 bases separating them. Per germline, CDR1 MNHNS and CDR2 SASEGT. CDR3 size: 16 residues. The CDR3 DNA sequence: TGTGCCAGCAGTGAATTTGGCGGGGTCAGCACAGATACGCAGTATTTT. Translation: CASSEFGGVSTDTQYF.